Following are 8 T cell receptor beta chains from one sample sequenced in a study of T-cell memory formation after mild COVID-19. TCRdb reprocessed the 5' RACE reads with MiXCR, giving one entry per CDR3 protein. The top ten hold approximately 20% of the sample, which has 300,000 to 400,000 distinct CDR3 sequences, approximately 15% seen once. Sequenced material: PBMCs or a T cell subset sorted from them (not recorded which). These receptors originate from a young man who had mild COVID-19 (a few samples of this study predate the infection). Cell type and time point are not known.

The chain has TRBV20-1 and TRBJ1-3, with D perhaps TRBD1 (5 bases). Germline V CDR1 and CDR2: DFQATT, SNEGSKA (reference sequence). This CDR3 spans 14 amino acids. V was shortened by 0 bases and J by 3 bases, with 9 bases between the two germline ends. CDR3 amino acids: CSARDTGRGNTIYF. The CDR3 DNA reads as TGCAGTGCTAGAGACACGGGGCGTGGAAACACCATATATTTT.

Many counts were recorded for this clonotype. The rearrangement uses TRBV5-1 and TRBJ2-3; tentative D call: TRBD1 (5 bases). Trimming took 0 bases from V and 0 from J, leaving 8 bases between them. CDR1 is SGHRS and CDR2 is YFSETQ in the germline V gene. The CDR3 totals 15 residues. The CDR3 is CASSLGQTSTDTQYF. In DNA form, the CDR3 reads TGCGCCAGCAGCTTGGGACAGACTAGCACAGATACGCAGTATTTT.

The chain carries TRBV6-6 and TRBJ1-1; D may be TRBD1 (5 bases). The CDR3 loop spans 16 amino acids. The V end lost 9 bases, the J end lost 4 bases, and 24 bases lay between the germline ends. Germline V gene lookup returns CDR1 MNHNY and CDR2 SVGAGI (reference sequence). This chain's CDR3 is CASYLDGGSKGTEAFF. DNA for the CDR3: TGTGCCAGTTACCTCGATGGGGGGAGTAAAGGCACTGAAGCTTTCTTT.

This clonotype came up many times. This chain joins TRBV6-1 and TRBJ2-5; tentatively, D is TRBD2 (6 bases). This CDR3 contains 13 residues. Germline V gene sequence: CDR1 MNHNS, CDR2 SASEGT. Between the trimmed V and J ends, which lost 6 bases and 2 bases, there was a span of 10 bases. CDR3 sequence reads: CASRRGPQETQYF. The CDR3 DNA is TGTGCCAGCAGGCGGGGTCCGCAAGAGACCCAGTACTTC.

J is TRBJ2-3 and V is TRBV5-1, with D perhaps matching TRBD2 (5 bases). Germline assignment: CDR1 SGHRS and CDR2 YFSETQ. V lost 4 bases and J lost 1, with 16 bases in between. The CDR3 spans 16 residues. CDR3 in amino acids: CASSPRSGMGTDTQYF. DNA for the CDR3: TGCGCCAGCAGCCCCCGATCGGGAATGGGCACAGATACGCAGTATTTT.

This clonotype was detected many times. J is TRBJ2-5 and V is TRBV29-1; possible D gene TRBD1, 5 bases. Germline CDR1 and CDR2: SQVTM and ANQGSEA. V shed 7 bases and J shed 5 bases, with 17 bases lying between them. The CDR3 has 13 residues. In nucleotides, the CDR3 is TGCAGCGGGGGCGCACGATCGGCGGAGACCCAGTACTTC. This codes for CSGGARSAETQYF.

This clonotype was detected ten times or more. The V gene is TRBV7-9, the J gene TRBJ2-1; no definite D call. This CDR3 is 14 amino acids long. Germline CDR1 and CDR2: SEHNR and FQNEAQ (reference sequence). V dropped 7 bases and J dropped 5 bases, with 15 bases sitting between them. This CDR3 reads CASIRSGGNNEQFF. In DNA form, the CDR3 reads TGTGCCAGCATTCGAAGTGGCGGAAACAATGAGCAGTTCTTC.

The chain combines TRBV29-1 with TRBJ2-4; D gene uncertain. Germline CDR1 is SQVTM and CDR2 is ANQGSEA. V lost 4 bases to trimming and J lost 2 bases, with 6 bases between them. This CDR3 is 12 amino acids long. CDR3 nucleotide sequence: TGCAGCGTTGGTTTTCCCAAAAACATTCAGTACTTC. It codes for CSVGFPKNIQYF. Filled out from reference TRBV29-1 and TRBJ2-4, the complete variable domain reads SAVISQKPSRDICQRGTSLTIQCQVDSQVTMMFWYRQQPGQSLTLIATANQGSEATYESGFVIDKFPISRPNLTFSTLTVSNMSPEDSSIYLCSVGFPKNIQYFGAGTRLSVL.